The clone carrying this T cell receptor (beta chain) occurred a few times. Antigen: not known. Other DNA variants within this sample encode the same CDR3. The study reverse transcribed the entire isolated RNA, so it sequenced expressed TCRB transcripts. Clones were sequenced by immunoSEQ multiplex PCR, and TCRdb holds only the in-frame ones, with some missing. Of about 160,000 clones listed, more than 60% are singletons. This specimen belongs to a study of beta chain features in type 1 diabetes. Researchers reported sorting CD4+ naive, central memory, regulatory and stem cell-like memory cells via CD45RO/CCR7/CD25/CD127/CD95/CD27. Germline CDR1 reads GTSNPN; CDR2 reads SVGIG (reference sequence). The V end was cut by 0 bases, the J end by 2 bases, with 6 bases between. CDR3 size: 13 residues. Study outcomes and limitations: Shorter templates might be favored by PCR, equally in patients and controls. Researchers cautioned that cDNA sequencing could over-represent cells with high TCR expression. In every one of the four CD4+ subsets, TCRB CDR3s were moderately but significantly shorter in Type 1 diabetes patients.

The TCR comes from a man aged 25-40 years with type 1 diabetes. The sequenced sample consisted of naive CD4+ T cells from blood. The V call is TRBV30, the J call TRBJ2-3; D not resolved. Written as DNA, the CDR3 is TGTGCCTGGAGTGTCGGCTTCACAGATACGCAGTATTTT. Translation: CAWSVGFTDTQYF.